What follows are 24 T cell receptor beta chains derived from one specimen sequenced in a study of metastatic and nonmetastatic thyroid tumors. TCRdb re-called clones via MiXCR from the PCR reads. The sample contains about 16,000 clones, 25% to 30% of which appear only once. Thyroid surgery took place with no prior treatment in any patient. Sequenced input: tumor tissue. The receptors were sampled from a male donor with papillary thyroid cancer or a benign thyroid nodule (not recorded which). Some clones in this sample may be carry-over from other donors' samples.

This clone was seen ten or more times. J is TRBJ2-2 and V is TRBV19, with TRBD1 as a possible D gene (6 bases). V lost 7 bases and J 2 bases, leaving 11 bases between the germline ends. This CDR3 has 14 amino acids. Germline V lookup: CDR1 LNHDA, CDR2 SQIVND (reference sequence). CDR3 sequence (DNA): TGTGCCAGTACCCGGGACAAAAACACCGGGGAGCTGTTTTTT. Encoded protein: CASTRDKNTGELFF.

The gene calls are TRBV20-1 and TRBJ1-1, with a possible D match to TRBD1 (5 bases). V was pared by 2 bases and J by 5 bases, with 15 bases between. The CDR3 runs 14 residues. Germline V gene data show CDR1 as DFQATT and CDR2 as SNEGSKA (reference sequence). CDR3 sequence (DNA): TGCAGTGCTAGATCAGGGACCGTGACAACTGAAGCTTTCTTT. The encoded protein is CSARSGTVTTEAFF.

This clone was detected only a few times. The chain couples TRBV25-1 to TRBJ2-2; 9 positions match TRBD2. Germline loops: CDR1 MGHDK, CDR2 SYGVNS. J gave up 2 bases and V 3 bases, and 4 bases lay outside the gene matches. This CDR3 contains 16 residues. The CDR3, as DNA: TGTGCCAGCAGTGACCCTAGCGGGACAAACACCGGGGAGCTGTTTTTT. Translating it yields CASSDPSGTNTGELFF.

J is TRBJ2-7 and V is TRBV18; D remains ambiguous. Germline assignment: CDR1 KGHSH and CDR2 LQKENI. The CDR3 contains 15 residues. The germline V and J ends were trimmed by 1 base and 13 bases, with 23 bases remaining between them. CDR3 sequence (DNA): TGTGCCAGCTCACCACGGGGTTATCTTGGAGACGGGCATTACTTC. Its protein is CASSPRGYLGDGHYF.

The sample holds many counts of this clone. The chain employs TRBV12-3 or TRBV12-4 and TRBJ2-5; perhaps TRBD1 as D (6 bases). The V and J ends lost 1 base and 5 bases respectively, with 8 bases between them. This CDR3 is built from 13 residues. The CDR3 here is CASSLGGPETQYF. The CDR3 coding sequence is TGTGCCAGCAGTTTAGGGGGGCCCGAGACCCAGTACTTC.

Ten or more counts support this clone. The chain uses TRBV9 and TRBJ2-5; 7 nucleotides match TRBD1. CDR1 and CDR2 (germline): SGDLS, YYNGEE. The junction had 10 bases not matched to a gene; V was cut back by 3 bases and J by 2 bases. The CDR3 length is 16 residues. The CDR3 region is CASSAQRTGPQETQYF. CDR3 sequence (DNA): TGTGCCAGCAGCGCCCAGCGGACAGGTCCGCAAGAGACCCAGTACTTC.

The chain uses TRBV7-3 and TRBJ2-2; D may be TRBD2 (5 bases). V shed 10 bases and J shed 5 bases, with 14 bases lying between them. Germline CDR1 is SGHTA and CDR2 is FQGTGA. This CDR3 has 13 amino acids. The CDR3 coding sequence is TGTGCCACCGGGGTTGTTGGGACCGGGGAGCTGTTTTTT. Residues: CATGVVGTGELFF.

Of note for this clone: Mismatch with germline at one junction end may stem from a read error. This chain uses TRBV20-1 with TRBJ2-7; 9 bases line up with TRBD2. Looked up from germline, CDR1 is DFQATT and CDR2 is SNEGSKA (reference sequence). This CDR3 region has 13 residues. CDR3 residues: CSASGAGGYEQYF. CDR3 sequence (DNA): TGCAGTGCTAGTGGAGCGGGGGGCTACGAGCAGTACTTT.

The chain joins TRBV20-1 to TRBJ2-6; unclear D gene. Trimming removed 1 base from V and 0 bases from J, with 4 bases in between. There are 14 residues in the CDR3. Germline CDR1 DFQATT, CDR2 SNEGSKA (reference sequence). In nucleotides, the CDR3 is TGCAGTGCTAGAGTTCTCTCTGGGGCCAACGTCCTGACTTTC. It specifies CSARVLSGANVLTF.

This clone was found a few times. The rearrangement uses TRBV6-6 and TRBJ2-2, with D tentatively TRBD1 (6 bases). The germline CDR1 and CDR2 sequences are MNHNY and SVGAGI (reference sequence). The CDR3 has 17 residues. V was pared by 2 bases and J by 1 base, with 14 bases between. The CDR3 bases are TGTGCCAGCAGTTACGGGATTACAGGGAGGAACACCGGGGAGCTGTTTTTT. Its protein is CASSYGITGRNTGELFF.

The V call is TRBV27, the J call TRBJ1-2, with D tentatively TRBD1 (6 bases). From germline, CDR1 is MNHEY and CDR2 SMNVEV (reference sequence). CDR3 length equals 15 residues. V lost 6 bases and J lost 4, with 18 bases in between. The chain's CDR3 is CASSPTAGAGYGYTF. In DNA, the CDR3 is TGTGCCAGCAGCCCAACCGCGGGGGCAGGCTATGGCTACACCTTC.

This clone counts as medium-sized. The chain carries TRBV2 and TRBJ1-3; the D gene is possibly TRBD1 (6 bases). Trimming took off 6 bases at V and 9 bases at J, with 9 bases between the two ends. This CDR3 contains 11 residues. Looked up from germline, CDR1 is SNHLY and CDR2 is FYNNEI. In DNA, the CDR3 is TGTGCCAGCAGGGGGGCGGGCACCATATATTTT. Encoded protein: CASRGAGTIYF.

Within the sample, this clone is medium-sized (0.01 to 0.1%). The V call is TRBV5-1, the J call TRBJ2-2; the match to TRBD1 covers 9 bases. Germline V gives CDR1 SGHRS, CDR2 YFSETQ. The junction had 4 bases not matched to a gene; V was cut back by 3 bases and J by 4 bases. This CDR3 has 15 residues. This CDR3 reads CASSSLTGGTGELFF. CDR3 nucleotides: TGCGCCAGCAGCTCGCTGACAGGGGGCACCGGGGAGCTGTTTTTT.

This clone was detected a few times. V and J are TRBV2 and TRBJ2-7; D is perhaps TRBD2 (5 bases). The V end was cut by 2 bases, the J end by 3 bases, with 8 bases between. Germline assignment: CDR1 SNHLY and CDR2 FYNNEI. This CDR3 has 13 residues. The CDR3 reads CASSERLYYEQYF. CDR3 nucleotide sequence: TGTGCCAGCAGTGAACGACTATACTACGAGCAGTACTTC.

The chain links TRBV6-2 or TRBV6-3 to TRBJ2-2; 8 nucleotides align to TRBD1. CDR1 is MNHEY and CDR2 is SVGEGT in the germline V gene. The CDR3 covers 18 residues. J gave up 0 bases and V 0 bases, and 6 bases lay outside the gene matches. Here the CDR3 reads CASSYSLGQGTNTGELFF. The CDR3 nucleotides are TGTGCCAGCAGTTACTCCCTAGGACAGGGAACGAACACCGGGGAGCTGTTTTTT.

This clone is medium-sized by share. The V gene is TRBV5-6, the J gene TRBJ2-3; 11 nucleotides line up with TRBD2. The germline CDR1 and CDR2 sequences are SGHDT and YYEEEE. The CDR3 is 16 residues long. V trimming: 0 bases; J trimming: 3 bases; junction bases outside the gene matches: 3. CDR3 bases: TGTGCCAGCAGCTTGGTCACTAGCGGGAGAACAGATACGCAGTATTTT. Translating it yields CASSLVTSGRTDTQYF. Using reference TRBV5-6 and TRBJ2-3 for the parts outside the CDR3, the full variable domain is DAGVTQSPTHLIKTRGQQVTLRCSPKSGHDTVSWYQQALGQGPQFIFQYYEEEERQRGNFPDRFSGHQFPNYSSELNVNALLLGDSALYLCASSLVTSGRTDTQYFGPGTRLTVL.

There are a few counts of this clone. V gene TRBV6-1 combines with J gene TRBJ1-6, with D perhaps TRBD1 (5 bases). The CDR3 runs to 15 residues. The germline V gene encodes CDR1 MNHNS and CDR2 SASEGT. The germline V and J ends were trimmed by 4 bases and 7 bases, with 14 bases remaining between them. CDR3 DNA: TGTGCCAGCAGTGTCACGGTAGGGACCAATTCACCCCTCCACTTT. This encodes CASSVTVGTNSPLHF.

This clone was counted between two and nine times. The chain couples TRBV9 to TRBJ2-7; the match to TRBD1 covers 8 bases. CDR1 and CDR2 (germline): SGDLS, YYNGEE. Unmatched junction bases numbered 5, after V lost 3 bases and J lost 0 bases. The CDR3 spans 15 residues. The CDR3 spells CASSGNTGGSYEQYF. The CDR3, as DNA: TGTGCCAGCAGCGGAAACACAGGGGGCTCCTACGAGCAGTACTTC.

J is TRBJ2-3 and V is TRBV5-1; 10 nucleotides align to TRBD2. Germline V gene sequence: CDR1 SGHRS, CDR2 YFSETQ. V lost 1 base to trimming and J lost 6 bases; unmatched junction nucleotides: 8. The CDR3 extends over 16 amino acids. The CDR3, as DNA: TGCGCCAGCAGCTTGTTGGCCCTAGCGGGGGTTGATACGCAGTATTTT. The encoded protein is CASSLLALAGVDTQYF. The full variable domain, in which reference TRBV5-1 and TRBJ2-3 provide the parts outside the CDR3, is KAGVTQTPRYLIKTRGQQVTLSCSPISGHRSVSWYQQTPGQGLQFLFEYFSETQRNKGNFPGRFSGRQFSNSRSEMNVSTLELGDSALYLCASSLLALAGVDTQYFGPGTRLTVL.

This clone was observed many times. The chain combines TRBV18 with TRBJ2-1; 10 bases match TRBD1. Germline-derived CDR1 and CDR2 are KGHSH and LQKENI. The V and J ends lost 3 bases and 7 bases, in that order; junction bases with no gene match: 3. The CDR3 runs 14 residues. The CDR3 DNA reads TGTGCCAGCTCACCCGGGACAGGGGCTAATGAGCAGTTCTTC. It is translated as CASSPGTGANEQFF.

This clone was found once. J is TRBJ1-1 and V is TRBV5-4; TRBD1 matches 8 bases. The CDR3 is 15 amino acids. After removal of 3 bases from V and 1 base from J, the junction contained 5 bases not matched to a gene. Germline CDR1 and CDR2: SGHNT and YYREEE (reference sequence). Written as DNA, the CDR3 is TGTGCCAGCAGCTCCCCCGGGACAGGGAACACTGAAGCTTTCTTT. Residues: CASSSPGTGNTEAFF.

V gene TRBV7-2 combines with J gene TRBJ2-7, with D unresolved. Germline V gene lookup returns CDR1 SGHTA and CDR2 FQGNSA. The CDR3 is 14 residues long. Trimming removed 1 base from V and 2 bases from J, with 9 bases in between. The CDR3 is CASSLGLSAYEQYF. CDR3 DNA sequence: TGTGCCAGCAGCTTAGGGCTTTCCGCCTACGAGCAGTACTTC.

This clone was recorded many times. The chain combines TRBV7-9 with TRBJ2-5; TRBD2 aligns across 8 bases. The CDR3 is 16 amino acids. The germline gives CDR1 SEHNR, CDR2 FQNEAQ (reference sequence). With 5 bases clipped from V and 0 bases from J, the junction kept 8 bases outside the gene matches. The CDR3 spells CASSPRGGPYQETQYF. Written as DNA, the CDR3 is TGTGCCAGCAGCCCCCGGGGGGGTCCGTACCAAGAGACCCAGTACTTC.

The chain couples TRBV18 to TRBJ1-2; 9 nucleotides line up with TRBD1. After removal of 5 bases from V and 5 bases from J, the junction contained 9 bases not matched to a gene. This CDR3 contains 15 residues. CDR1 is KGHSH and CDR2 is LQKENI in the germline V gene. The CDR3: CASSSTTQGAYGYTF. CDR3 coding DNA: TGTGCCAGCTCAAGTACCACACAGGGGGCGTATGGCTACACCTTC. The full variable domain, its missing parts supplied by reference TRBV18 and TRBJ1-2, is NAGVMQNPRHLVRRRGQEARLRCSPMKGHSHVYWYRQLPEEGLKFMVYLQKENIIDESGMPKERFSAEFPKEGPSILRIQQVVRGDSAAYFCASSSTTQGAYGYTFGSGTRLTVV.